Listed here are 7 T cell receptor beta chains from one sample, sequenced in a study of shared T cell receptors in the human thymus. Produced via immunoSEQ multiplex PCR; TCRdb's table is partial and in-frame only. The table includes hundreds of thousands of clones, around 85% detected once. The sample also formed part of further work on human thymus T cells.

What was sequenced was thymocytes. The source of these receptors is a girl under three years old with a congenital heart defect.

The CDR3 is CASSQGNAREATQYF. The CDR3 DNA reads as TGCGCCAGCAGCCAAGGGAACGCCAGGGAAGCGACCCAGTACTTC. This sequence joins TRBV4-3 and TRBJ2-5; D is possibly TRBD1 (5 bases). The CDR3 runs 15 residues. Germline CDR1 and CDR2: LGHNA and YSLEER. Trimming shortened V by 1 base and J by 7 bases, and 16 bases separated the two germline ends.

This chain connects TRBV5-1 to TRBJ2-2; D is perhaps TRBD2 (7 bases). The CDR3 runs 16 residues. CDR1 and CDR2 (germline): SGHRS, YFSETQ. The ends were cut back, 0 bases at V and 4 bases at J, with 13 bases in the middle. CDR3 sequence: CASSLVPGGPTGELFF. The CDR3, as DNA: TGCGCCAGCAGCTTGGTCCCGGGGGGCCCCACCGGGGAGCTGTTTTTT.

The chain carries TRBV6-1 and TRBJ1-1, with a tentative D call TRBD1 (6 bases). The CDR3 sequence is 13 residues long. Trimming pared 2 bases from V and 8 bases from J, leaving 12 bases between. Germline CDR1 reads MNHNS; CDR2 reads SASEGT. The CDR3 protein is CASSETGNPEAFF. The CDR3 nucleotides are TGTGCCAGCAGTGAAACAGGGAATCCCGAAGCTTTCTTT.

J is TRBJ2-1 and V is TRBV27, with 8 bases aligning to TRBD1. Germline V gene data show CDR1 as MNHEY and CDR2 as SMNVEV (reference sequence). The CDR3 contains 16 residues. J lost 2 bases, V lost 5 bases, and 8 bases had no gene match. CDR3 residues: CASSPPQGATYNEQFF. CDR3 coding DNA: TGTGCCAGCAGTCCCCCGCAGGGGGCTACCTACAATGAGCAGTTCTTC.

This clone was detected a few times. This rearrangement joins TRBV28 to TRBJ2-3; 9 nucleotides line up with TRBD2. The length of the CDR3 is 14 residues. Germline assignment: CDR1 MDHEN and CDR2 SYDVKM. V was pared by 7 bases and J by 6 bases, with 8 bases of the junction left unmatched. The CDR3 spells CASTAGGPSDTQYF. Here the CDR3 DNA reads TGTGCCAGCACAGCGGGGGGCCCCAGCGATACGCAGTATTTT.

The chain is built from TRBV2 and TRBJ2-7; 11 nucleotides agree with TRBD2. The V and J ends lost 8 bases and 2 bases, in that order; junction bases with no gene match: 2. Germline assignment: CDR1 SNHLY and CDR2 FYNNEI. The CDR3 is 13 amino acids. The CDR3 sequence: CASLLAGAYEQYF. In DNA form, the CDR3 reads TGTGCCAGCTTACTAGCGGGGGCCTACGAGCAGTACTTC. Supplemented by reference TRBV2 and TRBJ2-7, the full variable domain reads EPEVTQTPSHQVTQMGQEVILRCVPISNHLYFYWYRQILGQKVEFLVSFYNNEISEKSEIFDDQFSVERPDGSNFTLKIRSTKLEDSAMYFCASLLAGAYEQYFGPGTRLTVT.

The V and J genes are TRBV19 and TRBJ1-5; tentatively, D is TRBD1 (6 bases). Germline values: CDR1 LNHDA, CDR2 SQIVND (reference sequence). Trimming cost V 3 bases and J 5 bases, with 17 bases left between them. The CDR3 contains 16 residues. The CDR3 protein is CASSIQGTTTDQPQHF. The CDR3 DNA sequence: TGTGCCAGTAGTATTCAGGGGACAACCACTGATCAGCCCCAGCATTTT.